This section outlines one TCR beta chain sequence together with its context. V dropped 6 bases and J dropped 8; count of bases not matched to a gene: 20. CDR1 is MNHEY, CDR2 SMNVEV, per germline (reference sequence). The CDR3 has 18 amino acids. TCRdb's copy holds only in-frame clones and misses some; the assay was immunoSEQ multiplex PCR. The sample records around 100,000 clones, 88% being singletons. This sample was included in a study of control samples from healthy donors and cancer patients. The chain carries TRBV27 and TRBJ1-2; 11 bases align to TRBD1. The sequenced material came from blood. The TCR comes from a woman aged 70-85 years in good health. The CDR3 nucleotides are TGTGCCAGCAGCCAACTACTTTCCCCGGGACAGGGGGGTAGCGGCTACACCTTC. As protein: CASSQLLSPGQGGSGYTF.